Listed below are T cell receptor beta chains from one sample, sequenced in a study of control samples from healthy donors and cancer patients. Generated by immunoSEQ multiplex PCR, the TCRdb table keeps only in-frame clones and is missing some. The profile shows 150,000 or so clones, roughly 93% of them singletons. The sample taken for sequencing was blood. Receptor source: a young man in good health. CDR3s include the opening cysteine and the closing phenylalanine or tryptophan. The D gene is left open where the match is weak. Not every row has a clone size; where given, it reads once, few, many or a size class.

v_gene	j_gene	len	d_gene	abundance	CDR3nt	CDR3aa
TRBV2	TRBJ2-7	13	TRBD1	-	TGTGCCAGCAGTGAGGACAGGGGAACCGAGCAGTACTTC	CASSEDRGTEQYF
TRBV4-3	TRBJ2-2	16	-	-	TGCGCCAGCAGCCAAGATTGGGCCGGGCACACCGGGGAGCTGTTTTTT	CASSQDWAGHTGELFF
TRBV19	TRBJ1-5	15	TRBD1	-	TGTGCCACACTTCGACAGGGGGCTGGCAATCAGCCCCAGCATTTT	CATLRQGAGNQPQHF
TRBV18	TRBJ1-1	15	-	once	TGTGCCAGCTCACCGAACGGACACTCGGGAACTGAAGCTTTCTTT	CASSPNGHSGTEAFF
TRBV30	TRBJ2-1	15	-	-	TGTGCCTGGAGTCTTATGGGGCTAGCAAGCGATGAGCAGTTCTTC	CAWSLMGLASDEQFF
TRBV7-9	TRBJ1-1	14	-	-	TGTGCCAGCAGCTTAATACACCGAAACACTGAAGCTTTCTTT	CASSLIHRNTEAFF
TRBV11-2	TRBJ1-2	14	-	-	TGTGCCAGCACCGATTCGACAGAAGGCTATGGCTACACCTTC	CASTDSTEGYGYTF
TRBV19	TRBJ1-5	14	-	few	TGTGCCAGTAGTATCGCAGGGGCCAATCAGCCCCAGCATTTT	CASSIAGANQPQHF
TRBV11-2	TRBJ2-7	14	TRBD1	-	TGTGCCAGCAGCTTTGGGACAGGACGGGGGGAGCAGTACTTC	CASSFGTGRGEQYF
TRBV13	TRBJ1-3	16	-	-	TGTGCCAGCAGCTTACGAGTAGGCGGGGGATCGGACACCATATATTTT	CASSLRVGGGSDTIYF
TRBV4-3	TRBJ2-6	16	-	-	TGCGCCAGCAGCCAAGATATAGGGGCTGGGGCCAACGTCCTGACTTTC	CASSQDIGAGANVLTF
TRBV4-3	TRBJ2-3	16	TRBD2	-	TGCGCCAGCAGCCAAGGGAGGCGGGAGACCACAGATACGCAGTATTTT	CASSQGRRETTDTQYF
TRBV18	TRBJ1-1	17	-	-	TGTGCCAGCTCACCACCAGCAGGAAATATTATGAACACTGAAGCTTTCTTT	CASSPPAGNIMNTEAFF
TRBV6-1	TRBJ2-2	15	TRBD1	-	TGTGCCAGCAGTGAAGCGCAGGGGACAGCCATTGAGCTGTTTTTT	CASSEAQGTAIELFF
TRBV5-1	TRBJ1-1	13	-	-	TGCGCCAGCAGCTTGGGTGGTAACACTGAAGCTTTCTTT	CASSLGGNTEAFF
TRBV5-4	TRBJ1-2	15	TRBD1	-	TGTGCCAGCAGCTTGGGGGCAGGGGGCAACTATGGCTACACCTTC	CASSLGAGGNYGYTF
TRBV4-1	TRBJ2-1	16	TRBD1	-	TGCGCCAGCAGCCATCTAATGGGACAGGGGTACAATGAGCAGTTCTTC	CASSHLMGQGYNEQFF
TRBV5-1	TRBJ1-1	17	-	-	TGCGCCAGCACTCTGAACAGATGGCCAGACATGAACACTGAAGCTTTCTTT	CASTLNRWPDMNTEAFF
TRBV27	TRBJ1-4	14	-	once	TGTGCCAGCAGTTTACAGGGATCCAAAGAAAAACTGTTTTTT	CASSLQGSKEKLFF
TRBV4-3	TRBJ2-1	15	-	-	TGCGCCAGCAGCCAAGATAGGACCTCCTACAATGAGCAGTTCTTC	CASSQDRTSYNEQFF
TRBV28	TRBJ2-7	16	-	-	TGTGCCAGCGGGGTTGGGACATGGATATGGGCCTACGAGCAGTACTTC	CASGVGTWIWAYEQYF